Listed below are T cell receptor beta chains from one sample, sequenced in a study of blood T cell repertoires in COVID-19. Clones were sequenced by immunoSEQ multiplex PCR, and TCRdb holds only the in-frame ones, with some missing. The sample yields approximately 200,000 clones, less than 90% seen once. The sequencing input was peripheral blood. The receptors were gathered from a woman of 80 years or more with COVID-19, enrolled during active disease. Both conserved end residues are part of each CDR3. D genes are given only for firm matches. The listing skips clone size in some rows; elsewhere it reads once, few, many or a size class.

D gene | J gene | clone size | V gene | CDR3 DNA | CDR3 protein
- | TRBJ2-1 | - | TRBV15 | TGTGCCACCAGCAGCGGGGATAACAATGAGCAGTTCTTC | CATSSGDNNEQFF
- | TRBJ2-6 | - | TRBV10-3 | TGTGCCATCAGTGAAGGGTTGTGGACTTCAGGGGCCAACGTCCTGACTTTC | CAISEGLWTSGANVLTF
TRBD2 | TRBJ2-3 | few | TRBV20-1 | TGCAGTGCTAGTTTTAGCGGGGGGGTTAGTGGAGATACGCAGTATTTT | CSASFSGGVSGDTQYF
TRBD1 | TRBJ2-1 | - | TRBV24-1 | TGTGCCACCAGTGTCCCGACAGGGGGTTTTAGTGAGCAGTTCTTC | CATSVPTGGFSEQFF
TRBD2 | TRBJ2-7 | - | TRBV6-2/TRBV6-3 | TGTGCCAGCAGTTACTCCTACGGGAGGGCGGCCTACGAGCAGTACTTC | CASSYSYGRAAYEQYF
- | TRBJ1-1 | once | TRBV25-1 | TGTGCCAGCAGTGAACTCAGTTTGAACACTGAAGCTTTCTTT | CASSELSLNTEAFF
- | TRBJ1-2 | - | TRBV7-9 | TGTGCCAGCAGCTTGAGGGAGACGGAGGGCTACACCTTC | CASSLRETEGYTF
TRBD1 | TRBJ2-2 | once | TRBV19 | TGTGCCAGTCGACGCTCCGCGGGACAGGGGGGGGCCGGGGAGCTGTTTTTT | CASRRSAGQGGAGELFF
TRBD1 | TRBJ1-4 | - | TRBV7-8 | TGTGCCAGCAGCTACTCGGCCAGGGGGGAAAAACTGTTTTTT | CASSYSARGEKLFF
- | TRBJ1-3 | - | TRBV28 | TGTGCCAGCAGTCCAGGCCTGACTGGAAACACCATATATTTT | CASSPGLTGNTIYF
TRBD2 | TRBJ2-3 | - | TRBV5-1 | TGCGCCAGCTCGGGAGGGGGGAGCACAGATACGCAGTATTTT | CASSGGGSTDTQYF
TRBD1 | TRBJ1-2 | - | TRBV18 | TGTGCCAGCTCATCTTCGACAGGGGAAGACTATGGCTACACCTTC | CASSSSTGEDYGYTF
- | TRBJ1-4 | - | TRBV6-5 | TGTGCCAGCAGTTACTCGATGGCGGGAAATGAAAAACTGTTTTTT | CASSYSMAGNEKLFF
- | TRBJ1-6 | once | TRBV19 | TGTGCCAGTAGCCCCGGCCGGACAGCCTATAATTCACCCCTCCACTTT | CASSPGRTAYNSPLHF
- | TRBJ1-2 | - | TRBV28 | TGTGCCAGCAGTTTAGGGGGGGTTTACTATGGCTACACCTTC | CASSLGGVYYGYTF
TRBD1 | TRBJ2-7 | - | TRBV7-9 | TGTGCCAGCAGCTACGGACAGGGTGAAGGCGAGCAGTACTTC | CASSYGQGEGEQYF
- | TRBJ2-5 | - | TRBV20-1 | TGCAGTGCGCGTCAAGAGACCCAGTACTTC | CSARQETQYF
- | TRBJ1-2 | - | TRBV29-1 | TGCAGCGTTGAGAGGGCAAGCGGCTACACCTTC | CSVERASGYTF
- | TRBJ2-3 | - | TRBV10-3 | TGTGCCACACAGGGGGGGGGAGATACGCAGTATTTT | CATQGGGDTQYF
TRBD1 | TRBJ2-5 | - | TRBV19 | TGTGCCAGTAGTAGCGGACAGGGCGTCGAGACCCAGTACTTC | CASSSGQGVETQYF
- | TRBJ1-3 | - | TRBV19 | TGTGCCAGTAGTACCCGTGGAGACCGCTCTGGAAACACCATATATTTT | CASSTRGDRSGNTIYF
- | TRBJ2-2 | - | TRBV25-1 | TGTGCCAGCAGTGACCGAGAAGCCGGGGAGCTGTTTTTT | CASSDREAGELFF
TRBD1 | TRBJ1-2 | - | TRBV5-1 | TGCGCCAGCAGCACTTCAGGGGGTGGCTACACCTTC | CASSTSGGGYTF
TRBD2 | TRBJ2-5 | - | TRBV7-2 | TGTGCCAGCAGCAAGCGGACTAGCGGGGGTGCAGAGACCCAGTACTTC | CASSKRTSGGAETQYF
- | TRBJ2-7 | - | TRBV6-2/TRBV6-3 | TGTGCCAGCAGTTATCAGGGTTACTACGAGCAGTACTTC | CASSYQGYYEQYF
- | TRBJ2-4 | - | TRBV18 | TGTGCCAGCTCACCACCAGGGGTTGTCATTCAGTACTTC | CASSPPGVVIQYF
TRBD1 | TRBJ1-2 | once | TRBV6-5 | TGTGCCAGCAGTCCGAACAGGGGATCGGGAGGCTACACCTTC | CASSPNRGSGGYTF
- | TRBJ2-3 | - | TRBV24-1 | TGTGCCACCAGTGAGGGCGGCACAGATACGCAGTATTTT | CATSEGGTDTQYF
TRBD2 | TRBJ2-7 | - | TRBV7-3 | TGTGCCAGCAGCTTAGCTAGCGGCGCCTACGAGCAGTACTTC | CASSLASGAYEQYF
- | TRBJ2-5 | - | TRBV7-8 | TGTGCCAGCAGCCCCCGAACAGGGTTTGCGACCCAGTACTTC | CASSPRTGFATQYF
- | TRBJ1-4 | - | TRBV6-5 | TGTGCCAGCAGTTACTCTGGACAGCGAGGGAATGAAAAACTGTTTTTT | CASSYSGQRGNEKLFF
TRBD1 | TRBJ2-6 | - | TRBV2 | TGTGCCAGCAGTGCCGGACAGGGCCCCTCTGGGGCCAACGTCCTGACTTTC | CASSAGQGPSGANVLTF